The clone carrying this TCR beta chain was counted at least ten times. Its specificity is unknown. This entry is derived from a study of T cells in Graves' hyperthyroidism and ophthalmopathy. The study's findings and limits: Appearing also in blood were most of the thyroid clonotypes expanded above 0.001.

Germline CDR1 reads MNHNS; CDR2 reads SASEGT. CDR3 length: 12 amino acids. V was trimmed by 6 bases and J by 7 bases, leaving 10 bases between them. Fresh peripheral blood, roughly 10 ml, was the source of the PBMCs. TCR beta CDR3 region amplification was performed from RNA transcripts. HTBI primers were the set used in a first-round RT-PCR of the TCR CDR3. TCRdb recomputed calls from the multiplex PCR reads with MiXCR, one row per CDR3 protein. The table has about 110,000 distinct CDR3 sequences, about 17% seen once. The specimen was blood. The TCR originated in a woman aged 50 to 60 with Graves' hyperthyroidism. V usage is TRBV6-1 and J usage is TRBJ2-1; the D is unclear. In nucleotides, the CDR3 is TGTGCCAGCAGGCCTCTAGGAAATGAGCAGTTCTTC. It codes for CASRPLGNEQFF.